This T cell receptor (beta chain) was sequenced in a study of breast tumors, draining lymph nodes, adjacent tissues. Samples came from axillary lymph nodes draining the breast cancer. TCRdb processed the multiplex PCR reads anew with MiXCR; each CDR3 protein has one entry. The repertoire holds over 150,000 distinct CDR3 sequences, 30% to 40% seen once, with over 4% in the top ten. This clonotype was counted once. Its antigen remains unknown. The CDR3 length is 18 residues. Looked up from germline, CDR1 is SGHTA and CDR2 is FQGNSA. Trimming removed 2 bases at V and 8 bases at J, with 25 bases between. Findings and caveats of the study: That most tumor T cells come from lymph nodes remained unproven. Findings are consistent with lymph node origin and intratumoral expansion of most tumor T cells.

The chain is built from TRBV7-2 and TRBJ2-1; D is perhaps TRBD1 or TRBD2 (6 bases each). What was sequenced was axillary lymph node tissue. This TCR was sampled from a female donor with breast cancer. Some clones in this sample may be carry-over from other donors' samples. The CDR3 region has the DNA TGTGCCAGCAGCTTACGGGTGATGTGGACAGCCGGGGAGGATGAGCAGTTCTTC. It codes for CASSLRVMWTAGEDEQFF. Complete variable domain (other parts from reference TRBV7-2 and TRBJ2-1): GAGVSQSPSNKVTEKGKDVELRCDPISGHTALYWYRQSLGQGLEFLIYFQGNSAPDKSGLPSDRFSAERTGGSVSTLTIQRTQQEDSAVYLCASSLRVMWTAGEDEQFFGPGTRLTVL.